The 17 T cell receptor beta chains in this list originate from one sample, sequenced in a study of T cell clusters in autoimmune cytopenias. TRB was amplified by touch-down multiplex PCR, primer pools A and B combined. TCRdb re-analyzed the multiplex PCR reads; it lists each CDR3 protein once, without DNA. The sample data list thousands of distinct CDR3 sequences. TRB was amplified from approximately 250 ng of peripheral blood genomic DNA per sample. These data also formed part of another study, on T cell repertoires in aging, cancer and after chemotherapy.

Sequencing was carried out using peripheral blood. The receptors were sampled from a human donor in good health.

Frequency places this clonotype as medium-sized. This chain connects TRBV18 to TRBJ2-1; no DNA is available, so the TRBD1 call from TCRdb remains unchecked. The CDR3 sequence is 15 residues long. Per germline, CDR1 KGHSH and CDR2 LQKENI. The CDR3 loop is CASSPQGAGYNEQFF.

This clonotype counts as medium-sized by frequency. CDR3 residues: CASSRLGVYEQYF. V usage is TRBV6-5 and J usage is TRBJ2-7. Germline V lookup: CDR1 MNHEY, CDR2 SVGAGI. The CDR3 totals 13 residues.

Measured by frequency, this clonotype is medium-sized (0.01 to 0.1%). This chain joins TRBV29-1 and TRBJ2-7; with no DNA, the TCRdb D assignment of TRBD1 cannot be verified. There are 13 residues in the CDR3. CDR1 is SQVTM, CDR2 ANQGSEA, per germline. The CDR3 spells CSAGTGTSYEQYF.

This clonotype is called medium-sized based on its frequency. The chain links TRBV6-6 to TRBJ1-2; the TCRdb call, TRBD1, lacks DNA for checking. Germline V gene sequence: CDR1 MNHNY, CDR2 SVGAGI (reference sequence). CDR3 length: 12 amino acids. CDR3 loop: CASSQGNYGYTF.

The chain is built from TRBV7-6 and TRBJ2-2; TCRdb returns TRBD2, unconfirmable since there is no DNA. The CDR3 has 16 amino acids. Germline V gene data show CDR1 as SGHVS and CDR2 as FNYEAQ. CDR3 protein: CASSSSTSGMGGELFF.

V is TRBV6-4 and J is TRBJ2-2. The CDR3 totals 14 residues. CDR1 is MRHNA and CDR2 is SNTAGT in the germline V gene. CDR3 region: CASSDSTGIGELFF.

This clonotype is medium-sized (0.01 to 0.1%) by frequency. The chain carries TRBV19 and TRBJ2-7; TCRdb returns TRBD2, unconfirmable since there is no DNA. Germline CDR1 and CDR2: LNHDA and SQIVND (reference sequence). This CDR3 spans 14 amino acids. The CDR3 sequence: CASNDGTSGYEQYF.

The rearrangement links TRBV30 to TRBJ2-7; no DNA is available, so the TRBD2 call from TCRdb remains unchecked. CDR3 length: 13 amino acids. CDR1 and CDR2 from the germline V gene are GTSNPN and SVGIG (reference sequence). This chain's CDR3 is CAWRAGLSYEQYF. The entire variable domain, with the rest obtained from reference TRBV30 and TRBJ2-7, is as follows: SQTIHQWPATLVQPVGSPLSLECTVEGTSNPNLYWYRQAAGRGLQLLFYSVGIGQISSEVPQNLSASRPQDRQFILSSKKLLLSDSGFYLCAWRAGLSYEQYFGPGTRLTVT.

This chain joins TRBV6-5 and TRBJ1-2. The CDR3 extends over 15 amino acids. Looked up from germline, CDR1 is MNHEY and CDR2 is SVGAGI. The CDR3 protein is CASSHTLHLTYGYTF.

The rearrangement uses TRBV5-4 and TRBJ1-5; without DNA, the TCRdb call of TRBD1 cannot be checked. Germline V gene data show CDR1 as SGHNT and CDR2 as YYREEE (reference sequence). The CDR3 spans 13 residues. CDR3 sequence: CASSLQGGQPQHF.

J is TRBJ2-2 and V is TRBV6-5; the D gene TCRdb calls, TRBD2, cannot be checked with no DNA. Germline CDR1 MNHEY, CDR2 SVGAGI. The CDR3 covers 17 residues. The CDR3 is CASSYRTSGVNTGELLF.

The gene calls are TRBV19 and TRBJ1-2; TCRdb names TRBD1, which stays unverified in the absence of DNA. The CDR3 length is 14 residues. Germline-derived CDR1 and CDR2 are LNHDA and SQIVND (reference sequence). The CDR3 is CASSEGTGGHGYTF.

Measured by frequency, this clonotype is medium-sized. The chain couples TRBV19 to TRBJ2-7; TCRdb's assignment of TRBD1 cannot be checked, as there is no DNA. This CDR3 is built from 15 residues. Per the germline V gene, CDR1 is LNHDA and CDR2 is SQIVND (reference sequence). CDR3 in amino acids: CASSSRAGTGYEQYF.

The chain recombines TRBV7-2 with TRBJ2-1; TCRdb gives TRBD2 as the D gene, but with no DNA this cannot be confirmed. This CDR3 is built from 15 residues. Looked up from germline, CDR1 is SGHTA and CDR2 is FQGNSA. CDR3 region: CASSLGLAAYNEQFF.

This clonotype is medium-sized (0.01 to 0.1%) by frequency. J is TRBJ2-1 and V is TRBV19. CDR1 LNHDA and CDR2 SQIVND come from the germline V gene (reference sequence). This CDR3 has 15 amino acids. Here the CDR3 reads CASSIGRVNYNEQFF.

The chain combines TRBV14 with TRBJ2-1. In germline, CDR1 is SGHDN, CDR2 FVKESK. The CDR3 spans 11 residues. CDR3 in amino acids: CASSHSLEQFF. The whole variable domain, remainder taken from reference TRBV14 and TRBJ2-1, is EAGVTQFPSHSVIEKGQTVTLRCDPISGHDNLYWYRRVMGKEIKFLLHFVKESKQDESGMPNNRFLAERTGGTYSTLKVQPAELEDSGVYFCASSHSLEQFFGPGTRLTVL.

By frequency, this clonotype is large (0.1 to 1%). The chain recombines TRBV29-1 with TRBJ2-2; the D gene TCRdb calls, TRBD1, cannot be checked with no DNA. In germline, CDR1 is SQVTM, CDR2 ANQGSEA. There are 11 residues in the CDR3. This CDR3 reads CSARGGGELFF.